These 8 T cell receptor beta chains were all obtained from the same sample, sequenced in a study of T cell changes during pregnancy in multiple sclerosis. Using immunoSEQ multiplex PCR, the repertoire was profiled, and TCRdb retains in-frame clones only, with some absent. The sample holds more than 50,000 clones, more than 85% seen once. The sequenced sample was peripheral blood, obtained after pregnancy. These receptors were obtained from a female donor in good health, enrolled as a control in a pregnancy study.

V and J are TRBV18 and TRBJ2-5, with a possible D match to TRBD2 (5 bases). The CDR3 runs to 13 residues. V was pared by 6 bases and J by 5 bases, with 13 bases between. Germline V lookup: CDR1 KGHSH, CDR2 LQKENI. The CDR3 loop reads CASSRGLEETQYF. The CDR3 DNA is TGTGCCAGCTCCCGAGGGCTAGAGGAGACCCAGTACTTC.

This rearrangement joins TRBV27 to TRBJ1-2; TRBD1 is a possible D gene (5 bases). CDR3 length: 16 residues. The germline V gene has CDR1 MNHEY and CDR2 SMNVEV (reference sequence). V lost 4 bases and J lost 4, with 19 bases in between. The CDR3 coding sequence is TGTGCCAGCAGTTCTCCCCGGGAAGGGGAGGGCTATGGCTACACCTTC. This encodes CASSSPREGEGYGYTF.

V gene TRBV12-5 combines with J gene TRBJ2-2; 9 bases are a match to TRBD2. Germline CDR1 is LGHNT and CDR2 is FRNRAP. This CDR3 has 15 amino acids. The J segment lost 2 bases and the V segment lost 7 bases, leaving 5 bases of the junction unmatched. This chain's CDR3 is CASAQRGANTGELFF. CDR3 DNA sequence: TGTGCTAGTGCCCAGCGGGGGGCAAACACCGGGGAGCTGTTTTTT.

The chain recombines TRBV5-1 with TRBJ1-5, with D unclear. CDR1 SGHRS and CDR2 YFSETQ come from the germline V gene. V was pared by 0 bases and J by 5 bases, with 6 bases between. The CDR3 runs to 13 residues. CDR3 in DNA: TGCGCCAGCAGCTTGGGGCGGGATCAGCCCCAGCATTTT. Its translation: CASSLGRDQPQHF.

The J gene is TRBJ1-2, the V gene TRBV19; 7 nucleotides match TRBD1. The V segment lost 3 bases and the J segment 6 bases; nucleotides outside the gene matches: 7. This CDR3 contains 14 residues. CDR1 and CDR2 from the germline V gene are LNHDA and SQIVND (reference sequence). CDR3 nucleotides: TGTGCCAGTAGTATTATAGGGGGCGGCGATGGCTACACCTTC. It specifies CASSIIGGGDGYTF.

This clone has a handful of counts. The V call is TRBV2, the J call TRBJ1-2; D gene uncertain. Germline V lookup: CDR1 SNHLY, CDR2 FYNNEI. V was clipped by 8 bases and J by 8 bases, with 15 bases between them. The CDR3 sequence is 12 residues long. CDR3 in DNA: TGTGCCAGCTTTGGGAGGGCTCAAGGCTACACCTTC. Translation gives CASFGRAQGYTF.

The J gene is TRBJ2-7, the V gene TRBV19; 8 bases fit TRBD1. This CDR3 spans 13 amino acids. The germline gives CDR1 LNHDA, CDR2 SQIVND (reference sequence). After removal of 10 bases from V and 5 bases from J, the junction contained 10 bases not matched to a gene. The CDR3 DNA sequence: TGTGCCACCTCAGGGGGCGCTTTGGACGAGCAGTACTTC. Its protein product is CATSGGALDEQYF.

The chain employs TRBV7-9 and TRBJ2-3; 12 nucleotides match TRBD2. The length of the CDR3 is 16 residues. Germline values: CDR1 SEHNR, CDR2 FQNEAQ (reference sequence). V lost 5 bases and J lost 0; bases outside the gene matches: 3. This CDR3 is CASSPLAGGSTDTQYF. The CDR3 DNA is TGTGCCAGCAGCCCTCTAGCGGGGGGGAGCACAGATACGCAGTATTTT.